This T cell receptor (beta chain) is from a study of blood T cell repertoires in COVID-19. About the research overall: Both acute and convalescent COVID-19 samples were obtained from the United States, Italy and Spain. Sources were T cells, B-cell-depleted T cells, or PBMCs; the material itself was cDNA or gDNA.

Germline values: CDR1 SGDLS, CDR2 YYNGEE. The CDR3 has 13 residues. The V and J ends lost 2 bases and 4 bases respectively, with 9 bases between them. Participants were aged about 18 to 90 years, lived in 25 or so US areas, and enrolled virtually. Some clones are missing from TCRdb's copy, which holds only in-frame ones; the method was immunoSEQ multiplex PCR. The table shows approximately 140,000 clones, with roughly 84% occurring only once. This clonotype was obtained from a woman in her 50s who had been exposed to COVID-19. This chain connects TRBV9 to TRBJ2-5; D is unresolved. The specimen sequenced was PBMCs or T cells enriched from blood (not recorded which). CDR3 residues: CASSVKLPETQYF. The CDR3 nucleotides are TGTGCCAGCAGCGTTAAACTCCCAGAGACCCAGTACTTC.